The rows below give T cell receptor beta chains drawn from one sample of a study of T-cell reconstitution after alpha-beta-depleted transplantation in children. Using its own MiXCR run on the PCR reads, TCRdb lists one record per CDR3 protein. The table records about 980,000 distinct CDR3 sequences, roughly 29% of them present only once. The material sequenced was PBMCs, mostly from graft donor cells, taken 360 days after TCRalphabeta/CD19-depleted stem cell transplant. The receptor source for this set is a boy in the first two years of life who had a stem cell transplant for SCID, so the T cells may come from the graft donor. CDR3s include the opening cysteine and the closing phenylalanine or tryptophan. A D gene is named only where the DNA matches it firmly. Size is omitted from some rows. Given values are once, few, many or a class for expanded clones.

D	J	size	V	CDR3	DNA
NA	TRBJ2-3	NA	TRBV18	CASSPLSSTDTQYF	TGTGCCAGCTCACCTCTGTCTAGCACAGATACGCAGTATTTT
TRBD2	TRBJ2-2	NA	TRBV5-1	CASGALAGETGELFF	TGCGCCAGCGGTGCCTTGGCGGGGGAGACCGGGGAGCTGTTTTTT
TRBD2	TRBJ2-1	few	TRBV3-1	CASSRGTGTSGVEQFF	TGTGCCAGCAGCCGCGGGACCGGGACTAGCGGAGTTGAGCAGTTCTTC
NA	TRBJ1-1	NA	TRBV20-1	CSARDFTGEAFF	TGCAGTGCTAGAGATTTTACAGGTGAAGCTTTCTTT
TRBD2	TRBJ2-1	NA	TRBV24-1	CATSPSVTSPRPLYNEQFF	TGTGCCACCAGTCCCTCGGTGACTAGCCCCCGTCCTTTGTACAATGAGCAGTTCTTC
NA	TRBJ1-2	few	TRBV6-1	CASSLRTDYGYTF	TGTGCCAGCAGTCTCCGGACTGACTATGGCTACACCTTC
TRBD2	TRBJ2-7	few	TRBV5-1	CASSFTSGATYEQYF	TGCGCCAGCAGCTTCACTAGCGGGGCAACCTACGAGCAGTACTTC
NA	TRBJ2-3	NA	TRBV4-3	CASSQDTRFPAGERTDTQYF	TGCGCCAGCAGCCAAGATACCCGGTTCCCGGCAGGAGAACGCACAGATACGCAGTATTTT
NA	TRBJ1-6	once	TRBV7-9	CASSLPVQNSPLHF	TGTGCCAGCAGCTTACCAGTCCAAAATTCACCCCTCCACTTT
NA	TRBJ1-1	NA	TRBV6-6	CASMGAFF	TGTGCCAGTATGGGAGCTTTCTTT
TRBD2	TRBJ2-1	NA	TRBV20-1	CSARDRRGGREQFF	TGCAGTGCTAGAGACCGTCGGGGGGGCAGGGAGCAGTTCTTC
NA	TRBJ2-1	NA	TRBV5-1	CASSPDVGSNEQFF	TGCGCCAGCAGCCCGGACGTGGGCAGCAATGAGCAGTTCTTC
NA	TRBJ2-1	few	TRBV3-1	CASSQDIGGASYNEQFF	TGTGCCAGCAGCCAAGATATTGGCGGGGCCTCCTACAATGAGCAGTTCTTC
TRBD1	TRBJ2-7	NA	TRBV12-3/TRBV12-4	CASSWTGPPFSYEQYF	TGTGCCAGCAGTTGGACAGGACCGCCCTTCTCCTACGAGCAGTACTTC
TRBD2	TRBJ2-3	NA	TRBV15	CATSRGSGGDSDTQYF	TGTGCCACCAGCAGAGGTAGCGGGGGGGACTCAGATACGCAGTATTTT
NA	TRBJ1-1	NA	TRBV6-1	CASSPRLLRNTEAFF	TGTGCCAGCAGTCCACGTCTCTTAAGGAACACTGAAGCTTTCTTT
TRBD2	TRBJ2-1	few	TRBV9	CASTLTLAGGPNEQFF	TGTGCCAGCACCCTAACCCTAGCGGGGGGGCCGAATGAGCAGTTCTTC
TRBD1	TRBJ1-5	few	TRBV12-3/TRBV12-4	CASSLTGGNNQPQHF	TGTGCCAGCAGTTTGACAGGGGGTAACAATCAGCCCCAGCATTTT
NA	TRBJ2-2	NA	TRBV6-5	CASSSQGLVGELFF	TGTGCCAGCAGTTCCCAGGGGTTGGTCGGGGAGCTGTTTTTT
NA	TRBJ2-3	NA	TRBV5-1	CASSLDPNSPRDTQYF	TGCGCCAGCAGCTTGGATCCGAATAGCCCGCGCGATACGCAGTATTTT
NA	TRBJ1-3	NA	TRBV5-1	CASSLGPPGNTIYF	TGCGCCAGCAGCTTGGGACCTCCTGGAAACACCATATATTTT
NA	TRBJ1-1	NA	TRBV12-3/TRBV12-4	CASESGARRDTEAFF	TGTGCCAGCGAGTCAGGTGCCCGTCGGGACACTGAAGCTTTCTTT
NA	TRBJ1-1	few	TRBV25-1	CASKGVLTEAFF	TGTGCCAGCAAGGGTGTTCTCACTGAAGCTTTCTTT
TRBD1	TRBJ2-7	NA	TRBV5-6	CASSFGTGALTEQYF	TGTGCCAGCAGCTTCGGGACAGGAGCGCTAACCGAGCAGTACTTC
NA	TRBJ1-1	few	TRBV9	CASSPGQSSPNTEAFF	TGTGCCAGCAGCCCGGGACAATCCTCACCGAACACTGAAGCTTTCTTT
TRBD1	TRBJ1-5	NA	TRBV7-2	CASSRGQPLNQPQHF	TGTGCCAGCAGCCGGGGACAGCCCCTAAATCAGCCCCAGCATTTT
TRBD2	TRBJ2-3	NA	TRBV12-3/TRBV12-4	CASSPGTSGAPWTDTQYF	TGTGCCAGCAGTCCTGGGACTAGCGGGGCCCCTTGGACAGATACGCAGTATTTT
NA	TRBJ2-1	NA	TRBV6-5	CASSYSSPLDEQFF	TGTGCCAGCAGTTACTCGAGTCCCCTCGATGAGCAGTTCTTC
NA	TRBJ2-7	NA	TRBV4-2	CASSQDKQGPLGEQYF	TGTGCCAGCAGCCAAGATAAACAGGGCCCTCTTGGCGAGCAGTACTTC
NA	TRBJ2-5	NA	TRBV20-1	CSASSLGRGETQYF	TGCAGTGCTAGTTCTCTGGGCCGCGGGGAGACCCAGTACTTC
NA	TRBJ2-7	NA	TRBV28	CASSWHGDYEQYF	TGTGCCAGCAGTTGGCACGGGGACTACGAGCAGTACTTC
NA	TRBJ2-4	few	TRBV7-2	CASSLALWGNIQYF	TGTGCCAGCAGCTTAGCGCTCTGGGGAAACATTCAGTACTTC
NA	TRBJ2-2	NA	TRBV6-1	CASSEALVTGELFF	TGTGCCAGCAGTGAAGCGCTGGTCACCGGGGAGCTGTTTTTT
NA	TRBJ1-2	few	TRBV12-3/TRBV12-4	CASSLKGTYGYTF	TGTGCCAGCAGTTTAAAGGGGACCTATGGCTACACCTTC
NA	TRBJ1-5	few	TRBV5-1	CANWRGESNQPQHF	TGCGCCAACTGGCGGGGTGAAAGCAATCAGCCCCAGCATTTT
NA	TRBJ2-3	NA	TRBV7-9	CASSLLGKRVGTDTQYF	TGTGCCAGCAGCTTACTGGGGAAGCGGGTTGGCACAGATACGCAGTATTTT
NA	TRBJ2-1	few	TRBV5-6	CASSFRPIEQFF	TGTGCCAGCAGCTTTAGACCGATCGAGCAGTTCTTC
TRBD2	TRBJ2-4	NA	TRBV20-1	CSASPGLAGGSDIQYF	TGCAGTGCTAGTCCGGGACTAGCGGGGGGATCGGACATTCAGTACTTC
NA	TRBJ2-4	once	TRBV11-2	CASSLEPGRAKNIQYF	TGTGCCAGCAGCTTAGAGCCGGGCCGGGCCAAAAACATTCAGTACTTC
NA	TRBJ1-6	NA	TRBV5-1	CASSSGALSPLHF	TGCGCCAGCAGCTCCGGGGCCCTTTCACCCCTCCACTTT
TRBD2	TRBJ2-1	NA	TRBV5-1	CASTSGGAQSYEQFF	TGCGCCAGCACTTCCGGGGGGGCCCAGTCCTATGAGCAGTTCTTC
TRBD2	TRBJ2-1	many	TRBV20-1	CSARDSWGRGYNEQFF	TGCAGTGCTAGAGATTCCTGGGGGAGGGGCTACAATGAGCAGTTCTTC
NA	TRBJ1-6	few	TRBV6-5	CASSYEILTGLSPLHF	TGTGCCAGCAGTTACGAAATCCTCACAGGGCTTTCACCCCTCCACTTT
NA	TRBJ2-7	NA	TRBV28	CASSPQTGTAYEQYF	TGTGCCAGCAGTCCCCAGACAGGCACAGCCTACGAGCAGTACTTC
TRBD1	TRBJ1-2	NA	TRBV25-1	CASRGTGVNYGYTF	TGTGCCAGCAGGGGGACAGGGGTTAACTATGGCTACACCTTC